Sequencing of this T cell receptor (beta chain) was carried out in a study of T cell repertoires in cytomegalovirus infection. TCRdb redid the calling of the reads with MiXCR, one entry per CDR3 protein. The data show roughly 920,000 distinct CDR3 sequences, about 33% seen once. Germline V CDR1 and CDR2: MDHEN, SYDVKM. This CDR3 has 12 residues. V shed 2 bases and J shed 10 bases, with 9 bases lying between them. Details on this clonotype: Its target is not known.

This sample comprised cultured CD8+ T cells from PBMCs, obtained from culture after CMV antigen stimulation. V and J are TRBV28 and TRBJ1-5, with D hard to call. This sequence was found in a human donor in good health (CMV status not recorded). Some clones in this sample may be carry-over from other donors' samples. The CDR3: CASSLPDGPQHF. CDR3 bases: TGTGCCAGCAGTTTACCCGACGGACCCCAGCATTTT.